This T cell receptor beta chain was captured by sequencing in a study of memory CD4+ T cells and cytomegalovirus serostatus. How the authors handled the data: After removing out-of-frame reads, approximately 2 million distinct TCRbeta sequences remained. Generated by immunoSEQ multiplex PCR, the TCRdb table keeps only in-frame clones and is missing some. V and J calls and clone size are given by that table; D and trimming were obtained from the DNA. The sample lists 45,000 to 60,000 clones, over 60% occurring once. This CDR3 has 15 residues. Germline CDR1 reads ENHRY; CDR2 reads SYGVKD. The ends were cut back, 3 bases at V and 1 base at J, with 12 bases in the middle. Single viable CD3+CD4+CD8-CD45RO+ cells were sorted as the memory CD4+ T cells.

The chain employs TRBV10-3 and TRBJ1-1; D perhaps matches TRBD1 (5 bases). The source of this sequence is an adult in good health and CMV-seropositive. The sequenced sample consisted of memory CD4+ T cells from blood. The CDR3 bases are TGTGCCATCAGTGACCCGGGGGGTGCGAACACTGAAGCTTTCTTT. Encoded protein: CAISDPGGANTEAFF.